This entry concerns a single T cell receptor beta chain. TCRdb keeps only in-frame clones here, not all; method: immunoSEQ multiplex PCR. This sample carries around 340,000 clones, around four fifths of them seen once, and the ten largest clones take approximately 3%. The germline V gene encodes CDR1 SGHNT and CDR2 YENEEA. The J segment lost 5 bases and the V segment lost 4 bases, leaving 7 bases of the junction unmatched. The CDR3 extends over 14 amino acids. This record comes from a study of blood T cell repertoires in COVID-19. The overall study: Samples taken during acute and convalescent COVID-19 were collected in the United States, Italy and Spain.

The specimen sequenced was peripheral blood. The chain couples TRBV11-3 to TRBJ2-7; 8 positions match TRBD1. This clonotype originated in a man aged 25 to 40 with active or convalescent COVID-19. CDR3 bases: TGTGCCAGCAGCTCAGGGGGCATTAGGGACGAGCAGTACTTC. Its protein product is CASSSGGIRDEQYF.